Presented here are 6 T cell receptor beta chains from one specimen sequenced in a study of CXCR3-negative and CXCR3-positive naive CD8 T cells. The study's findings and limits: Relative to CXCR3-negative naive cells, CXCR3-positive naive cells had more hydrophobic TRB CDR3s.

Their antigens are not known. Researchers prepared the TRB cDNA libraries using 5' RACE with UMI labels. TCRdb reanalyzed the 5' RACE reads, giving one entry per CDR3 protein sequence and no DNA. Its clone listing holds approximately 48,000 distinct CDR3 sequences. Sequences were obtained from naive CXCR3+ CD8+ T cells from blood. Subset in this sample: CD45RO-CCR7+CD27+CD95- naive CD8+ T cells expressing CXCR3 (TNR3+). These TCRs come from a human donor in good health. Some clones in this sample may be carry-over from other donors' samples.

The J gene is TRBJ1-2, the V gene TRBV3-1. The CDR3 sequence is 16 residues long. Germline loops: CDR1 LGHDT, CDR2 YNNKEL (reference sequence). CDR3 amino acids: CASSQVMHHPNYGYTF.

The chain carries TRBV6-8 and TRBJ1-5; TCRdb lists TRBD1, though no DNA is available to test this call. The germline gives CDR1 MNHGY, CDR2 SAAAGT. The CDR3 spans 17 residues. CDR3 sequence reads: CASSPGQPPLGNQPQHF.

The V and J genes are TRBV20-1 and TRBJ1-2; the D call from TCRdb, TRBD1, cannot be confirmed without DNA. The CDR3 spans 16 residues. Germline V gives CDR1 DFQATT, CDR2 SNEGSKA (reference sequence). This chain's CDR3 is CSATEQGAVENYGYTF.

J is TRBJ2-3 and V is TRBV20-1. CDR1 is DFQATT, CDR2 SNEGSKA, per germline (reference sequence). The CDR3 extends over 11 amino acids. The chain's CDR3 is CSGTVTDTQYF.

The rearrangement joins TRBV4-3 to TRBJ2-7. The V gene's germline CDR1 is LGHNA and CDR2 YSLEER. CDR3 length equals 17 residues. The CDR3: CASSQDRSDRSSYEQYF.

The rearrangement joins TRBV12-3 or TRBV12-4 to TRBJ2-1; the D call of TRBD1 rests on TCRdb alone, since no DNA is present to check it. This CDR3 spans 16 amino acids. The CDR3 reads CASTSPGQGSYNEQFF.